The 3 T cell receptor beta chains listed next were all sequenced from one sample in a study of shared clonotypes between healthy human individuals. Only in-frame clones appear in the TCRdb table, and some are missing; sequencing was by immunoSEQ multiplex PCR. The sample lists 2.3 million or so clones, approximately 95% occurring once. Sequencing was carried out using naive CD4+ T cells from PBMCs. The subset was: CD45RA+ positively selected. Receptor source: a man between 18 and 35 years old in good health. Some clones in this sample may be carry-over from other donors' samples.

This clone has only one observation. V and J are TRBV4-2 and TRBJ1-6; D gene uncertain. The CDR3 length is 16 residues. The germline V gene encodes CDR1 LGHNA and CDR2 YNFKEQ. V lost 0 bases to trimming and J lost 10 bases, with 16 bases between them. CDR3 amino acids: CASSQDPVTSWSPLHF. In nucleotides, the CDR3 is TGTGCCAGCAGCCAAGACCCGGTAACCAGTTGGTCACCCCTCCACTTT.

This chain connects TRBV19 to TRBJ1-2; unclear D gene. This CDR3 is built from 13 residues. V dropped 7 bases and J dropped 8 bases, with 17 bases sitting between them. Germline V gene sequence: CDR1 LNHDA, CDR2 SQIVND (reference sequence). The chain's CDR3 is CASMPLGIGGYTF. Here the CDR3 DNA reads TGTGCCAGTATGCCACTGGGAATAGGAGGCTACACCTTC.

The chain employs TRBV21-1 and TRBJ2-1; the D call in the table, TRBD1, was not verified against the DNA. TRBV21-1 is designated a pseudogene. The CDR3 is made up of 15 amino acids. The CDR3 region has the DNA TGTGCCAGCAGTTACCGGGACAGGGGTAACAATGAGCAGTTCTTC. Translation: CASSYRDRGNNEQFF.